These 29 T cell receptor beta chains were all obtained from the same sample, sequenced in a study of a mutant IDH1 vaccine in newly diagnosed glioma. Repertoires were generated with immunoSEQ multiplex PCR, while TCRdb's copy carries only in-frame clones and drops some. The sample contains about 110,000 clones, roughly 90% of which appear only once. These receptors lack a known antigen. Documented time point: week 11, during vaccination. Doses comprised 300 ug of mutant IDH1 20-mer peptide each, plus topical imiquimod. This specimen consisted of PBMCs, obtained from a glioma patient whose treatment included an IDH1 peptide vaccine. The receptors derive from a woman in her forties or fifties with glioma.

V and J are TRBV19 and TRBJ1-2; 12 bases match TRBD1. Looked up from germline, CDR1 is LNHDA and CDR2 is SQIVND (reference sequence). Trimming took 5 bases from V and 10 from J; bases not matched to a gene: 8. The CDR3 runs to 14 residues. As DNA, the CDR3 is TGTGCCAGTAGTTTGGGACAGGGGGCGCGGGACTACACCTTC. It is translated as CASSLGQGARDYTF.

The CDR3 loop is CASSLGVQVRYTF. As DNA, the CDR3 is TGTGCCAGCAGCTTGGGAGTACAGGTCCGCTACACCTTC. This chain connects TRBV5-6 to TRBJ1-2; tentative D call: TRBD1 (5 bases). Germline loops: CDR1 SGHDT, CDR2 YYEEEE. The CDR3 totals 13 residues. V shed 0 bases and J shed 9 bases, with 12 bases lying between them.

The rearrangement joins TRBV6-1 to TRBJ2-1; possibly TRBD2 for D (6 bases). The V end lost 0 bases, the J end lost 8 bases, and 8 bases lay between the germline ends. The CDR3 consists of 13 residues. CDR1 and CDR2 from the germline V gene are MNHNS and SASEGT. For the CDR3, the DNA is TGTGCCAGCAGTGAAGCATGGGGGGATGAGCAGTTCTTC. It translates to CASSEAWGDEQFF.

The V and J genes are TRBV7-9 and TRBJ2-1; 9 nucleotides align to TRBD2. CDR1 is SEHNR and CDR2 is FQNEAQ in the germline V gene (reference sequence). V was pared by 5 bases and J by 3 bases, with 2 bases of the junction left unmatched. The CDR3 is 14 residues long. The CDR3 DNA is TGTGCCAGCAGCCGACTAGCGGTCTACAATGAGCAGTTCTTC. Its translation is CASSRLAVYNEQFF.

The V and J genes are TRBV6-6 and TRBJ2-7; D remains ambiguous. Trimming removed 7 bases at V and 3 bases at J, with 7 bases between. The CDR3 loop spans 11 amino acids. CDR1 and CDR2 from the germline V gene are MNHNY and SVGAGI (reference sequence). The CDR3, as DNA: TGTGCCAGCAAGGGCAACTACGAGCAGTACTTC. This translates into CASKGNYEQYF.

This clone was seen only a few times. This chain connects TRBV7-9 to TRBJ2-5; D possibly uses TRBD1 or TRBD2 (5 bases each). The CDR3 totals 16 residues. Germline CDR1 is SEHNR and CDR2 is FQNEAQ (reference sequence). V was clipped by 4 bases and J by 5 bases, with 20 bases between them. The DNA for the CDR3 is TGTGCCAGCAGCTCCTGGGGGACCCCTAAGGCCGAGACCCAGTACTTC. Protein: CASSSWGTPKAETQYF.

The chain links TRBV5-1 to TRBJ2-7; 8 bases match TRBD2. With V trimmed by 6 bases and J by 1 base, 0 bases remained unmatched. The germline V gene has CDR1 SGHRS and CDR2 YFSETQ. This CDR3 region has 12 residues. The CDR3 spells CASKRESYEQYF. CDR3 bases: TGCGCCAGCAAGCGGGAGTCCTACGAGCAGTACTTC.

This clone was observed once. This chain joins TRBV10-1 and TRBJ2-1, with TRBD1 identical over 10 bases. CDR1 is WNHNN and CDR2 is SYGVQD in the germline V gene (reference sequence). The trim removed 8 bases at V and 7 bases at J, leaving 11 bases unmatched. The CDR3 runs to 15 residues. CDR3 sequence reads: CASQAGTGVWNEQFF. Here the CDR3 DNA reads TGCGCCAGCCAAGCCGGGACAGGGGTTTGGAATGAGCAGTTCTTC.

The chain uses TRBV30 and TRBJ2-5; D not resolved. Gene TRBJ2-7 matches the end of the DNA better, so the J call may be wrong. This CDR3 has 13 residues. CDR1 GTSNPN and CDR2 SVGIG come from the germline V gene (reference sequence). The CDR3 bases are TGTGCCTGGAGTACACTATCCTCTGGCGAGCAGTACTTC. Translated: CAWSTLSSGEQYF.

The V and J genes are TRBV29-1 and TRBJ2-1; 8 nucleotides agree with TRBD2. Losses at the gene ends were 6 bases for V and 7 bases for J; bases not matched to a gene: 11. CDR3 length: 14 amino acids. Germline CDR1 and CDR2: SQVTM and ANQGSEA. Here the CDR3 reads CSVSGTSLSNEQFF. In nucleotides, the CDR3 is TGCAGCGTCTCCGGGACTAGTCTCTCGAATGAGCAGTTCTTC.

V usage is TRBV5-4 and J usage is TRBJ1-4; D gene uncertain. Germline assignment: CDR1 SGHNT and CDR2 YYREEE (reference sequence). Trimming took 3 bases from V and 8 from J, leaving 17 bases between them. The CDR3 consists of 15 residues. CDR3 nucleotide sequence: TGTGCCAGCAGCTCGGGTGGCGGTTTGAGCGAAAAACTGTTTTTT. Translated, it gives CASSSGGGLSEKLFF.

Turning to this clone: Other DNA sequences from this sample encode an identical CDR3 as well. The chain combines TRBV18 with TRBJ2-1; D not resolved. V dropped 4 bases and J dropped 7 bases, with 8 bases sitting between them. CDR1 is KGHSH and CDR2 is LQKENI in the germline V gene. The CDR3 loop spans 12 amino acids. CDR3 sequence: CASSLSRNEQFF. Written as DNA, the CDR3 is TGTGCCAGCTCACTGTCGAGGAATGAGCAGTTCTTC.

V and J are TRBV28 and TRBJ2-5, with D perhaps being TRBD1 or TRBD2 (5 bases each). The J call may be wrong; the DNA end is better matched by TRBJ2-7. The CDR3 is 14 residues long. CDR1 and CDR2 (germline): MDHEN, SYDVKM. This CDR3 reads CASRGPVYPYEQYF. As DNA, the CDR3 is TGTGCCAGCAGGGGACCGGTTTACCCCTACGAGCAGTACTTC.

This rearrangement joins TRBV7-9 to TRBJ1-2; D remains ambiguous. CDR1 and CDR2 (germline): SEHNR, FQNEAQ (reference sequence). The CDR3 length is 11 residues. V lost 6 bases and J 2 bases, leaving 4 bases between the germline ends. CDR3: CASRRNYGYTF. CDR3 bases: TGTGCCAGCAGGCGGAACTATGGCTACACCTTC.

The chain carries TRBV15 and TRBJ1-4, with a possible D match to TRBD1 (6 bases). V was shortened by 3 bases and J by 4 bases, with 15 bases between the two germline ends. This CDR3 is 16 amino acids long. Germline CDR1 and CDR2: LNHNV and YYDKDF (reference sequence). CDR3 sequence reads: CATSSSDRPINEKLFF. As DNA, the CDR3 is TGTGCCACCAGCAGTTCGGACAGACCCATTAATGAAAAACTGTTTTTT. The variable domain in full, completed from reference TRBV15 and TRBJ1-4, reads DAMVIQNPRYQVTQFGKPVTLSCSQTLNHNVMYWYQQKSSQAPKLLFHYYDKDFNNEADTPDNFQSRRPNTSFCFLDIRSPGLGDTAMYLCATSSSDRPINEKLFFGSGTQLSVL.

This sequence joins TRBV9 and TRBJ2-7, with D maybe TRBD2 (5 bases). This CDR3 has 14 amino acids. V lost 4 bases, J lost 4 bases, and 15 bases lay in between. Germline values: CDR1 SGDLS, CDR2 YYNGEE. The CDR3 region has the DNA TGTGCCAGCAGCCCGAGGGTGGACTTATACGAGCAGTACTTC. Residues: CASSPRVDLYEQYF.

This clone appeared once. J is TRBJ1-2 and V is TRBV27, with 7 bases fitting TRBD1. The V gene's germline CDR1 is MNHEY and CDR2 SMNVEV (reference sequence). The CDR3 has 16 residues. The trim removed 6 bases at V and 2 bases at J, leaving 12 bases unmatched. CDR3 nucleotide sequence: TGTGCCAGCAGGACGGTAATGCAGGGGGGGAACTATGGCTACACCTTC. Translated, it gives CASRTVMQGGNYGYTF.

The CDR3 DNA reads as TGTGCCAGCTCGCCGACAGGGGCGAAGGGCACTGAAGCTTTCTTT. Protein: CASSPTGAKGTEAFF. The chain has TRBV18 and TRBJ1-1, with 8 bases identical to TRBD1. CDR3 size: 15 residues. CDR1 is KGHSH and CDR2 is LQKENI in the germline V gene. The ends lost 6 bases at V and 4 bases at J; junction bases unmatched: 10.

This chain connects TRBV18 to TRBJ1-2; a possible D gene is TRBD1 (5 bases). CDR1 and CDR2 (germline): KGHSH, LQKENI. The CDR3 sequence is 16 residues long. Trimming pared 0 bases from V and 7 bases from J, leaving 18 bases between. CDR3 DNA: TGTGCCAGCTCACCACCGGGAGGAACAGGCCGGGGTGGCTACACCTTC. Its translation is CASSPPGGTGRGGYTF.

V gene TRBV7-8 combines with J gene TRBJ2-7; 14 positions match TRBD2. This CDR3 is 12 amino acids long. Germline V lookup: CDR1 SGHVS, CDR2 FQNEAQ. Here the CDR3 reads CAGGGLAGDQYF. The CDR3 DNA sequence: TGTGCGGGAGGGGGACTAGCGGGAGATCAGTACTTC.

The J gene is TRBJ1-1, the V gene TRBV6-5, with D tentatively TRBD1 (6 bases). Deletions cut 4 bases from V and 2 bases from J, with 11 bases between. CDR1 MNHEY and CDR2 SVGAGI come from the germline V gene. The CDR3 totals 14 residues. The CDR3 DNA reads TGTGCCAGCAGTTCTGTAGGGGGAAACACTGAAGCTTTCTTT. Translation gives CASSSVGGNTEAFF.

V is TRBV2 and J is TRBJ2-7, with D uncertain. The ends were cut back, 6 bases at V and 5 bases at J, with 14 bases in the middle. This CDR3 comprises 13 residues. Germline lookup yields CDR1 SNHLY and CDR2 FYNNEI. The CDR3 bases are TGTGCCAGCAGCACGGATAGTATAGACGAGCAGTACTTC. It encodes CASSTDSIDEQYF.

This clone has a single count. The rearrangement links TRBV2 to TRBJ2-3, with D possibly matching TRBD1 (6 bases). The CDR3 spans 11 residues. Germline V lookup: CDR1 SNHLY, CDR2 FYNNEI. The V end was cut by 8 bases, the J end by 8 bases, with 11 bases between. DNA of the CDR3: TGTGCCAGCCGACAGGCGAGTACGCAGTATTTT. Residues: CASRQASTQYF.

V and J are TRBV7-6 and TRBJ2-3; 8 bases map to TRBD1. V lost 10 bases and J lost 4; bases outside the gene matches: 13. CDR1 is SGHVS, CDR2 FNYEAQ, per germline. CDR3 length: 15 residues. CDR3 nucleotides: TGTGCCACCGAACCCGGGGCAGGGGGCTCAGATACGCAGTATTTT. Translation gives CATEPGAGGSDTQYF.

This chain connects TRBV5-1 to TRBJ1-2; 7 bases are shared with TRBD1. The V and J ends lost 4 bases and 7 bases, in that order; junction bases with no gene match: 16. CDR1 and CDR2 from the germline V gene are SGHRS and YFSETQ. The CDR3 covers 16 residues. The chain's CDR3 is CASSLSGQAGGGGYTF. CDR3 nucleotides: TGCGCCAGCAGCCTTTCCGGACAGGCCGGCGGGGGTGGCTACACCTTC.

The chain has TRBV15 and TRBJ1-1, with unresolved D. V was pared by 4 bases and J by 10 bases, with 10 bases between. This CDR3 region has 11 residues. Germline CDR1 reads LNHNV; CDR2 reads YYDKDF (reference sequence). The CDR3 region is CATSTSSVAFF. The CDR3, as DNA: TGTGCCACCAGCACCTCGAGTGTAGCTTTCTTT.

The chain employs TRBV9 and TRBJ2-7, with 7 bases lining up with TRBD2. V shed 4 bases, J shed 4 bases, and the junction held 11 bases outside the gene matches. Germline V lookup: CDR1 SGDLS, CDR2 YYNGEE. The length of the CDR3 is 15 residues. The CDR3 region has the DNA TGTGCCAGCAGCACCGGGGATGAGGGAGGGTACGAGCAGTACTTC. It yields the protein CASSTGDEGGYEQYF.

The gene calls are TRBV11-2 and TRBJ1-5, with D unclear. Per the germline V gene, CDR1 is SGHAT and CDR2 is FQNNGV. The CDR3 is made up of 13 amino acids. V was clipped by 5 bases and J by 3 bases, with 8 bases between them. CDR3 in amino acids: CASSPGPNQPQHF. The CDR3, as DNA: TGTGCCAGCAGCCCAGGTCCCAATCAGCCCCAGCATTTT.

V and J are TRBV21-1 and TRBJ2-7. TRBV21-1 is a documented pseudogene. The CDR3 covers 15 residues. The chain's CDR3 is CASSPREEGGYEQYF. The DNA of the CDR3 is TGTGCCAGCAGCCCCCGTGAGGAGGGGGGATACGAGCAGTACTTC.